The sequence of this T cell receptor (beta chain) was determined in a study of beta chain features in type 1 diabetes. The CDR3 totals 13 residues. The germline gives CDR1 SGHVS, CDR2 FQNEAQ. Trimming took 5 bases from V and 14 from J, leaving 18 bases between them. Study-wide findings and caveats: Shortening of TCRB CDR3s, moderate but significant, appeared in all four CD4+ subsets of Type 1 diabetes patients.

About this clone itself: No antigen is known for it.

Since all of the isolated RNA was reverse transcribed, expressed TCRB transcripts were what got sequenced. Sequencing was performed with immunoSEQ multiplex PCR; in TCRdb, only in-frame clones are kept and a portion is missing. The sample has tens of thousands of clones, about 66% seen once. The chain has TRBV7-8 and TRBJ1-4; a weak D match, TRBD1 (5 bases). The source material was Tregs from blood. The source is a young woman with type 1 diabetes. The CDR3 DNA is TGTGCCAGCAGCCCACGCCCCCAGGGTTGGCTGTTTTTT. Translation: CASSPRPQGWLFF.